Listed below are T cell receptor beta chains from one sample, sequenced in a study of blood T cell repertoires in COVID-19. Clones were read by immunoSEQ multiplex PCR, and TCRdb kept only the in-frame ones, dropping some. The repertoire holds about 440,000 clones, with around 88% as singletons. Sequenced material: peripheral blood. Receptor source: a woman between 50 and 59 years old with COVID-19, enrolled during active disease. Each CDR3 is given with its conserved first and last residue. The D gene is left open where the match is weak. Only part of the rows carry a size: once, few, many, or a class if the clone is expanded.

V	J	size	D	length	CDR3	DNA
TRBV7-9	TRBJ1-1	NA	NA	14	CASSLSGMDTEAFF	TGTGCCAGCAGCTTATCCGGGATGGACACTGAAGCTTTCTTT
TRBV7-9	TRBJ1-2	NA	TRBD1	13	CASSSTGGLGYTF	TGTGCCAGCAGCTCTACAGGGGGCCTCGGCTACACCTTC
TRBV3-1/TRBV3-2	TRBJ2-3	once	TRBD2	16	CASSQDLAGRTDTQYF	TGTGCCAGCAGCCAAGATTTAGCGGGGCGCACAGATACGCAGTATTTT
TRBV11-2	TRBJ2-7	NA	TRBD2	14	CASSLRGLEDEQYF	TGTGCCAGCAGCTTAAGGGGACTAGAGGACGAGCAGTACTTC
TRBV5-5	TRBJ1-2	NA	NA	13	CASSLASGYGYTF	TGTGCCAGCAGCTTGGCCTCGGGCTATGGCTACACCTTC
TRBV19	TRBJ1-5	few	NA	14	CASSPGRRDQPQHF	TGTGCCAGTAGCCCGGGACGGAGGGATCAGCCCCAGCATTTT
TRBV7-2	TRBJ2-4	NA	TRBD2	15	CASSSGTSGINIQYF	TGTGCCAGCAGCTCAGGAACTAGCGGGATCAACATTCAGTACTTC
TRBV11-3	TRBJ1-3	NA	NA	16	CASSFTGDSSGNTIYF	TGTGCCAGCAGCTTTACTGGTGACAGCTCTGGAAACACCATATATTTT
TRBV5-1	TRBJ2-1	NA	TRBD1	15	CASSIGQGASNEQFF	TGCGCCAGCAGCATAGGACAGGGGGCGAGCAATGAGCAGTTCTTC
TRBV12-3/TRBV12-4	TRBJ1-1	NA	NA	11	CASSPQRGAFF	TGTGCCAGCAGCCCCCAGCGGGGAGCTTTCTTT
TRBV30	TRBJ2-3	NA	NA	17	CAWKVQGAGLREGGQYF	TGTGCCTGGAAAGTCCAGGGTGCCGGCTTGCGGGAAGGAGGGCAGTATTTT
TRBV5-1	TRBJ2-5	NA	TRBD2	15	CASSLATAGVETQYF	TGCGCCAGCAGCTTGGCCACAGCGGGGGTAGAGACCCAGTACTTC
TRBV3-1/TRBV3-2	TRBJ1-6	NA	NA	15	CASSQVAGVSSPLHF	TGTGCCAGCAGCCAAGTTGCGGGTGTCAGTTCACCCCTCCACTTT
TRBV19	TRBJ1-5	few	NA	15	CASSRTVPSNQPQHF	TGTGCCAGTAGTAGGACAGTTCCCAGCAATCAGCCCCAGCATTTT
TRBV20-1	TRBJ1-1	NA	NA	11	CSAAGDTEAFF	TGCAGTGCAGCAGGGGACACTGAAGCTTTCTTT
TRBV7-8	TRBJ1-4	NA	TRBD1	14	CASSETGGWEKLFF	TGTGCCAGCAGCGAAACAGGGGGCTGGGAAAAACTGTTTTTT
TRBV7-3	TRBJ2-3	NA	TRBD2	17	CASSHTGTSGVEDTQYF	TGTGCCAGCAGCCACACCGGGACTAGCGGGGTAGAAGATACGCAGTATTTT